One and the same sample provided the 11 T cell receptor beta chains below, sequenced in a study of OX40 agonist ivuxolimab in advanced cancers. Some clones are missing from TCRdb's copy, which holds only in-frame ones; the method was immunoSEQ multiplex PCR. The sample holds over 60,000 clones, roughly 90% seen once. This specimen was CD4+ or CD8+ T cells sorted from blood, taken in a trial of the OX40 agonist ivuxolimab. Every receptor here comes from an adult with an advanced solid tumor such as melanoma, head and neck, liver or kidney cancer.

The rearrangement joins TRBV11-2 to TRBJ2-7, with a tentative D call TRBD1 (5 bases). The V gene lost 6 bases and the J gene lost 0 bases, with 12 bases spanning the gap. The germline V gene has CDR1 SGHAT and CDR2 FQNNGV. This CDR3 comprises 14 residues. CDR3 in amino acids: CASRKQTDSYEQYF. The DNA of the CDR3 is TGTGCCAGCAGGAAGCAGACAGACTCCTACGAGCAGTACTTC.

This CDR3 is CASSLLGHLQGNTIYF. In nucleotides, the CDR3 is TGTGCCAGCAGCTTATTAGGACATCTGCAAGGAAACACCATATATTTT. This chain uses TRBV7-2 with TRBJ1-3; tentatively, D is TRBD1 (5 bases). Looked up from germline, CDR1 is SGHTA and CDR2 is FQGNSA. This CDR3 has 16 amino acids. V lost 2 bases, J lost 4 bases, and 15 bases lay in between.

Written as DNA, the CDR3 is TGTGCCAGCAGTAGAACAGTTAGGGGCTACACCTTC. Translation: CASSRTVRGYTF. The rearrangement uses TRBV28 and TRBJ1-2; D not certain. V lost 5 bases, J lost 8 bases, and 12 bases lay in between. Germline V CDR1 and CDR2: MDHEN, SYDVKM. The CDR3 extends over 12 amino acids.

There are a few counts of this clone. This chain links TRBV27 with TRBJ2-5, with D tentatively TRBD2 (5 bases). Per germline, CDR1 MNHEY and CDR2 SMNVEV (reference sequence). The CDR3 is 14 residues long. V lost 7 bases to trimming and J lost 3 bases, with 15 bases between them. CDR3 DNA: TGTGCCAGCAACTCCCGGGGTTCGGAAGAGACCCAGTACTTC. This encodes CASNSRGSEETQYF.

This chain uses TRBV2 with TRBJ1-4; possibly TRBD1 for D (5 bases). Per the germline V gene, CDR1 is SNHLY and CDR2 is FYNNEI. V was clipped by 3 bases and J by 8 bases, with 13 bases between them. The CDR3 extends over 14 amino acids. CDR3 nucleotide sequence: TGTGCCAGCAGTGAGAAGGGACGGCGCGAAAAACTGTTTTTT. Amino acids: CASSEKGRREKLFF.

This chain links TRBV30 with TRBJ2-3, with TRBD1 identical over 12 bases. CDR1 and CDR2 from the germline V gene are GTSNPN and SVGIG (reference sequence). J was trimmed by 5 bases and V by 8 bases; bases with no gene match: 8. The CDR3 is 14 amino acids. This chain's CDR3 is CATTGTGGLDTQYF. CDR3 coding DNA: TGTGCCACTACCGGGACAGGGGGCCTAGATACGCAGTATTTT.

The CDR3 DNA is TGTGCCAGCAGCCTGGGGGGGGCTCAAGGCTACACCTTC. This translates into CASSLGGAQGYTF. The rearrangement uses TRBV27 and TRBJ1-2; D may be TRBD1 (6 bases). V lost 6 bases and J lost 8, with 16 bases in between. This CDR3 is built from 13 residues. CDR1 MNHEY and CDR2 SMNVEV come from the germline V gene (reference sequence).

CDR3: CASTDSGTYTDTQYF. Here the CDR3 DNA reads TGTGCCAGCACAGATAGCGGGACGTACACAGATACGCAGTATTTT. The J gene is TRBJ2-3, the V gene TRBV6-5; 8 bases agree with TRBD2. Trimming took 7 bases from V and 2 from J; bases not matched to a gene: 8. This CDR3 has 15 amino acids. Germline V CDR1 and CDR2: MNHEY, SVGAGI.

The chain has TRBV10-2 and TRBJ2-2, with TRBD2 identical over 7 bases. The CDR3 runs 15 residues. Trimming cost V 6 bases and J 7 bases; bases outside gene matches: 11. CDR1 is WSHSY, CDR2 SAAADI, per germline. DNA of the CDR3: TGCGCCAGCAGCGCAGGGCTGGGAGGGGTCGGGGAGCTGTTTTTT. Protein product: CASSAGLGGVGELFF.

The gene calls are TRBV28 and TRBJ1-5; the match to TRBD1 covers 7 bases. CDR1 MDHEN and CDR2 SYDVKM come from the germline V gene. This CDR3 region has 15 residues. V was clipped by 6 bases and J by 3 bases; unmatched bases: 8. The CDR3 DNA reads TGTGCCAGCAGACGAACAGGGGTCGACAATCAGCCCCAGCATTTT. Protein product: CASRRTGVDNQPQHF.

This chain links TRBV7-2 with TRBJ2-2, with a possible D match to TRBD1 (5 bases). The V gene lost 3 bases and the J gene lost 3 bases, with 8 bases spanning the gap. The CDR3 loop spans 14 amino acids. From germline, CDR1 is SGHTA and CDR2 FQGNSA. The CDR3 reads CASSFVRDTGELFF. CDR3 sequence (DNA): TGTGCCAGCAGCTTTGTCAGGGACACCGGGGAGCTGTTTTTT.